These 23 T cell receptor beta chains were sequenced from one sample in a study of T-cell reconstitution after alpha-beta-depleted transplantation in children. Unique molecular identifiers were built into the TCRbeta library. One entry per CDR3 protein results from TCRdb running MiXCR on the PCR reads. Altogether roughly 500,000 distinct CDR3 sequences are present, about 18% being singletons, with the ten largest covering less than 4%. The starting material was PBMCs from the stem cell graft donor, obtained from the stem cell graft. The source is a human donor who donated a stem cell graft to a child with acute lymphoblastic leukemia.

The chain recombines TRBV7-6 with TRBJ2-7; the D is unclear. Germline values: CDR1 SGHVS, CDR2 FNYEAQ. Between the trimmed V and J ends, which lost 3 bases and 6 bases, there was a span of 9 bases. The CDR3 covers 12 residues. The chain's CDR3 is CASSFLPGEQYF. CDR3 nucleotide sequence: TGTGCCAGCAGCTTCCTGCCGGGCGAGCAGTACTTC. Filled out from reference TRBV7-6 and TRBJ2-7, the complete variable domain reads GAGVSQSPRYKVTKRGQDVALRCDPISGHVSLYWYRQALGQGPEFLTYFNYEAQQDKSGLPNDRFSAERPEGSISTLTIQRTEQRDSAMYRCASSFLPGEQYFGPGTRLTVT.

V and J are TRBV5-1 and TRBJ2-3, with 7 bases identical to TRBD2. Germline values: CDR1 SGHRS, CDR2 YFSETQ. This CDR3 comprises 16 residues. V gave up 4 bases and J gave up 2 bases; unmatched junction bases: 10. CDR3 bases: TGCGCCAGCAGCCCAATAGCGGGTCCTGTCACAGATACGCAGTATTTT. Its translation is CASSPIAGPVTDTQYF.

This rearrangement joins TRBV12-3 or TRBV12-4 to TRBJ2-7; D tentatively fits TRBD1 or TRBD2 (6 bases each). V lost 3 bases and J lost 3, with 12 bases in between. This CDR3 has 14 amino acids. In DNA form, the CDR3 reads TGTGCCAGCAGTTTCGGTGGGGGGCGCTACGAGCAGTACTTC. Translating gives CASSFGGGRYEQYF.

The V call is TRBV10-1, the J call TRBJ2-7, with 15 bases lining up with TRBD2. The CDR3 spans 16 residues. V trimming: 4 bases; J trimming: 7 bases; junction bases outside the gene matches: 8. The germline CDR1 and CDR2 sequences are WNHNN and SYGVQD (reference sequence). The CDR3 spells CASSGSGLAGGGEQYF. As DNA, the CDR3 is TGCGCCAGCAGTGGGTCGGGACTAGCGGGAGGTGGAGAGCAGTACTTC.

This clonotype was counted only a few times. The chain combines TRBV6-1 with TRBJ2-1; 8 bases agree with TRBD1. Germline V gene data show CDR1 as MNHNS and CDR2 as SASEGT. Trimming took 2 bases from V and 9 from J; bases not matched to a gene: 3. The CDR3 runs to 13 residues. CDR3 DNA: TGTGCCAGCAGTGAACGACAGGGGATTGAGCAGTTCTTC. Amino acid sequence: CASSERQGIEQFF.

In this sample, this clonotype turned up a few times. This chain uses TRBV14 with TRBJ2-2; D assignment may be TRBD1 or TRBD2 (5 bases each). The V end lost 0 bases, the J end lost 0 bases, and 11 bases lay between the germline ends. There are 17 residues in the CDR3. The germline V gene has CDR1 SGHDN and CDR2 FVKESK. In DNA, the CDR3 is TGTGCCAGCAGCCAAGATCTCTGGGACGCGAACACCGGGGAGCTGTTTTTT. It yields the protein CASSQDLWDANTGELFF.

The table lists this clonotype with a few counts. CDR3 region: CASSPLLLAGVGDTQYF. DNA for the CDR3: TGTGCCAGCAGCCCCCTCCTCTTAGCGGGAGTAGGAGATACGCAGTATTTT. The chain has TRBV9 and TRBJ2-3; 9 positions match TRBD2. The V gene end was trimmed by 4 bases and the J gene end by 5 bases; junction bases not matched to a gene: 14. The CDR3 loop spans 17 amino acids. CDR1 is SGDLS, CDR2 YYNGEE, per germline.

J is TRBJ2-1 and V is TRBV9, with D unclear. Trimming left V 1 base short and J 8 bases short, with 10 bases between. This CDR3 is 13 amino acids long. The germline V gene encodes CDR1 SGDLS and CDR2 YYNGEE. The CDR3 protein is CASSVTARHEQFF. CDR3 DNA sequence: TGTGCCAGCAGCGTAACGGCTAGACATGAGCAGTTCTTC.

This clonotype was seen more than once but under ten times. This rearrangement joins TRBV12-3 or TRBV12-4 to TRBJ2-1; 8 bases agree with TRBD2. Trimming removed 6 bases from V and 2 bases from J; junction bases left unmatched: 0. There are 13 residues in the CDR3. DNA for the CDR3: TGTGCCAGCAGGACTAGCGCCTACAATGAGCAGTTCTTC. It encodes CASRTSAYNEQFF.

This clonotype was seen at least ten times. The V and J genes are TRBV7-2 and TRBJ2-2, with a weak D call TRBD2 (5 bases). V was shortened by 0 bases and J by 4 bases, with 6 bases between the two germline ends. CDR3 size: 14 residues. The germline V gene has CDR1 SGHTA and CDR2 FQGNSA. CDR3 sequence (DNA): TGTGCCAGCAGCTTAGCGGGAGCCACCGGGGAGCTGTTTTTT. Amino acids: CASSLAGATGELFF. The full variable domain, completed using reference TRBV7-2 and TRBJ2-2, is GAGVSQSPSNKVTEKGKDVELRCDPISGHTALYWYRQSLGQGLEFLIYFQGNSAPDKSGLPSDRFSAERTGGSVSTLTIQRTQQEDSAVYLCASSLAGATGELFFGEGSRLTVL.

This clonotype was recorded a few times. The CDR3 reads CASSYAPGLEVGEQYF. The CDR3 nucleotides are TGTGCCAGCAGTTACGCTCCTGGGCTAGAGGTCGGCGAGCAGTACTTC. V is TRBV6-5 and J is TRBJ2-7; D is unclear. CDR3 length: 16 amino acids. Deletions cut 2 bases from V and 6 bases from J, with 20 bases between. Germline V gene data show CDR1 as MNHEY and CDR2 as SVGAGI.

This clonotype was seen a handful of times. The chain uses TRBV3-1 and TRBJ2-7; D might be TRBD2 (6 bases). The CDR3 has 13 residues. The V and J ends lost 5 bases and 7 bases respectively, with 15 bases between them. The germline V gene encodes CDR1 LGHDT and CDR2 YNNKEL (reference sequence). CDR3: CASSFGDSGEQYF. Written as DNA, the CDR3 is TGTGCCAGCAGCTTCGGGGACTCGGGGGAGCAGTACTTC.

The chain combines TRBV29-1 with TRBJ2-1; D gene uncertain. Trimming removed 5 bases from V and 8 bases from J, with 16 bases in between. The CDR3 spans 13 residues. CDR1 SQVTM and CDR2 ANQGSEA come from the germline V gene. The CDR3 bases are TGCAGCGTTCCCGGGCCGAGTCTCTATGAGCAGTTCTTC. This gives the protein CSVPGPSLYEQFF.

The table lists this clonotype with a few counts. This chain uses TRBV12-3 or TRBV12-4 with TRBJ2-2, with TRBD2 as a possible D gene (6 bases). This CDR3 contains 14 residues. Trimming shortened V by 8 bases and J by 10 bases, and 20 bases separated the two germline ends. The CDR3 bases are TGTGCCAGCCAAACTACCTTGGAGGGATTGGAGCTGTTTTTT. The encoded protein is CASQTTLEGLELFF.

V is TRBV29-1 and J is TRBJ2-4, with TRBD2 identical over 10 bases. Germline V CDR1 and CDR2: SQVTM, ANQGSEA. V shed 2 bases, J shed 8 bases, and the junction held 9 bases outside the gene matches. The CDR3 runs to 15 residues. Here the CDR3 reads CSVESLAGDPDIQYF. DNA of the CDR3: TGCAGCGTTGAATCTCTAGCGGGAGATCCGGACATTCAGTACTTC.

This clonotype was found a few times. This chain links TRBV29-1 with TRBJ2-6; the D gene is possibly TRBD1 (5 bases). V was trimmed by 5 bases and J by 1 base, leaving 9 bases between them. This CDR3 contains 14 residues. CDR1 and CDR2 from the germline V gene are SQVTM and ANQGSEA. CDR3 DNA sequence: TGCAGCGTTCGGACACTTTCTGGGGCCAACGTCCTGACTTTC. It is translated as CSVRTLSGANVLTF.

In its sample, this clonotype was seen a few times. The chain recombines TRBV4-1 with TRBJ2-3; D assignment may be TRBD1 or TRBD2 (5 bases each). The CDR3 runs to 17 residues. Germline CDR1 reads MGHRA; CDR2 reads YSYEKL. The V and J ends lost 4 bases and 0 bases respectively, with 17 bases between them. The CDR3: CASSPIGTELSTDTQYF. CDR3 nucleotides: TGCGCCAGCAGCCCTATCGGGACGGAGCTTAGCACAGATACGCAGTATTTT.

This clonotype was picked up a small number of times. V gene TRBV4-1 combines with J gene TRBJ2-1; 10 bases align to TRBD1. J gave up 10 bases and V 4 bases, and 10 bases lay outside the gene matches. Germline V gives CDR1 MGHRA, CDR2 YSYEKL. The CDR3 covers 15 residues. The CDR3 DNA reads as TGCGCCAGCAGCCCCGGCGGGACAGGGGTGGAGGAGCAGTTCTTC. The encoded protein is CASSPGGTGVEEQFF.

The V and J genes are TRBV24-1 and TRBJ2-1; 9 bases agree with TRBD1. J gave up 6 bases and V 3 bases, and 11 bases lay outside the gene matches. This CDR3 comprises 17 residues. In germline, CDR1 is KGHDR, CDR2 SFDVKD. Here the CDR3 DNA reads TGTGCCACCAGTGATCCTACAGGGGGCCCGGGGAGCAATGAGCAGTTCTTC. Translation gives CATSDPTGGPGSNEQFF.

The CDR3 DNA reads as TGCAGTGCTAGAGAAATAGCGGGAGGGCCGAATACGCAGTATTTT. Its translation is CSAREIAGGPNTQYF. The V call is TRBV20-1, the J call TRBJ2-3; 11 bases match TRBD2. Germline values: CDR1 DFQATT, CDR2 SNEGSKA (reference sequence). The CDR3 sequence is 15 residues long. The J segment lost 7 bases and the V segment lost 0 bases, leaving 6 bases of the junction unmatched.

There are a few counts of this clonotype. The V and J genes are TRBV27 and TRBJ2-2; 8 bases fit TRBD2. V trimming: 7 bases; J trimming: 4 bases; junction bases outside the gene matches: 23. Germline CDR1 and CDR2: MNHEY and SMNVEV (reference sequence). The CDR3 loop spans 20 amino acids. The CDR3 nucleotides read TGTGCCAGCACCACTTACGGGCTCAAGGGAAGAAGCGGGAGCACCGGGGAGCTGTTTTTT. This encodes CASTTYGLKGRSGSTGELFF.

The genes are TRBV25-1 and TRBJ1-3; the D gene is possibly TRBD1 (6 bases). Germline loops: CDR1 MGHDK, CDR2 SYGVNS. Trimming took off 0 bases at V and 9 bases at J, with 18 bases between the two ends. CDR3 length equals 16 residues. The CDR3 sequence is CASSEYKRTVRITIYF. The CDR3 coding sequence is TGTGCCAGCAGTGAATATAAGCGGACAGTACGAATCACCATATATTTT.

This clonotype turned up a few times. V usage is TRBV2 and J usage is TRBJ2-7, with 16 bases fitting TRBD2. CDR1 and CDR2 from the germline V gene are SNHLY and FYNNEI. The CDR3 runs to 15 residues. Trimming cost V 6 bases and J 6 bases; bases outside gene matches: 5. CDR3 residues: CASSGTSGRAGEQYF. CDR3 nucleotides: TGTGCCAGCAGCGGGACTAGCGGGAGGGCCGGCGAGCAGTACTTC.